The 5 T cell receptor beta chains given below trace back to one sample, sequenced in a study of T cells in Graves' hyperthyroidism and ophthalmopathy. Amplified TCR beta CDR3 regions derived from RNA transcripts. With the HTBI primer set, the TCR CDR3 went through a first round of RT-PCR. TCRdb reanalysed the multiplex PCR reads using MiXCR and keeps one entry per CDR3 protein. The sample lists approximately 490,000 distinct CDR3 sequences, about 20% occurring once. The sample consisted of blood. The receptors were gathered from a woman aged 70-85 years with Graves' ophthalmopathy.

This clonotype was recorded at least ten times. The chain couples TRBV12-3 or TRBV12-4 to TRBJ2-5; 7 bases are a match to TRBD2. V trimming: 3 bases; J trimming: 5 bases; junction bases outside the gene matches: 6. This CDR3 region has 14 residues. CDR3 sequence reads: CASSFRAGVETQYF. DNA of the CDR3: TGTGCCAGCAGTTTTAGGGCGGGAGTGGAGACCCAGTACTTC.

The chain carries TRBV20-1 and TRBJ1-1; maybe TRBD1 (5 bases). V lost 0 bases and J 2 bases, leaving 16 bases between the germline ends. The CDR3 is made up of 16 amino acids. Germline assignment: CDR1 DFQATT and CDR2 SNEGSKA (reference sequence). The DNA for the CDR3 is TGCAGTGCTAGAGATGGTAGGAAGGGGAGTAACACTGAAGCTTTCTTT. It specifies CSARDGRKGSNTEAFF.

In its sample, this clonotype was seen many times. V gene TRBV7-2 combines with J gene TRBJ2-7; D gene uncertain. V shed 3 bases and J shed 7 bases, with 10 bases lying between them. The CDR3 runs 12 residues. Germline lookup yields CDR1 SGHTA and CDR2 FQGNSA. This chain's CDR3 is CASSLSGWEQYF. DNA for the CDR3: TGTGCCAGCAGCTTGTCCGGGTGGGAGCAGTACTTC.

CDR3 nucleotides: TGCAGTGCCAACCCGGGAGGGGGCGAGGGCGAGCAGTACTTC. It is translated as CSANPGGGEGEQYF. The rearrangement links TRBV20-1 to TRBJ2-7; the D gene is possibly TRBD2 (8 bases). Trimming took off 6 bases at V and 6 bases at J, with 21 bases between the two ends. The germline V gene has CDR1 DFQATT and CDR2 SNEGSKA (reference sequence). The CDR3 has 14 amino acids.

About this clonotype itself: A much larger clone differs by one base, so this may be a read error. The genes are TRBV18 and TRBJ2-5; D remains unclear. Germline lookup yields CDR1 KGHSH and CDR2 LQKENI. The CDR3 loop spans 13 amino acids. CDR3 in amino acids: CARSPTYQETQYF. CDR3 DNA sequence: TGTGCCAGATCACCTACGTACCAAGAGACCCAGTACTTC.